The 25 T cell receptor beta chains below come from one sample, sequenced in a study of cytomegalovirus exposure and HLA in healthy donors. The PCR used 60 Vbeta and 13 Jbeta primers. Only in-frame clones appear in the TCRdb table, and some are missing; sequencing was by immunoSEQ multiplex PCR. In the table there are approximately 120,000 clones, roughly 67% of which are singletons. The sample consisted of PBMCs. Every receptor here comes from a man in his forties in good health and CMV-seronegative.

In regard to this clone: An end of the junction does not agree with germline; a read error may underlie this. The chain links TRBV25-1 to TRBJ2-1; D remains ambiguous. CDR3 length: 15 residues. Germline loops: CDR1 MGHDK, CDR2 SYGVNS. The CDR3 DNA is TGTGCCAGCAGTGAGTCGGTTAGCTCCCACAATGAGCAGTTCTTC. This codes for CASSESVSSHNEQFF.

V and J are TRBV19 and TRBJ1-2; no firm D call. Between the trimmed V and J ends, which lost 6 bases and 2 bases, there was a span of 10 bases. Germline CDR1 is LNHDA and CDR2 is SQIVND (reference sequence). CDR3 length equals 13 residues. In DNA, the CDR3 is TGTGCCAGTAGCCCCCTCGGGAACTATGGCTACACCTTC. Its protein product is CASSPLGNYGYTF.

The chain uses TRBV5-1 and TRBJ1-1; the match to TRBD1 covers 7 bases. V lost 4 bases, J lost 1 base, and 7 bases stayed unmatched. This CDR3 is built from 15 residues. Germline V gene data show CDR1 as SGHRS and CDR2 as YFSETQ. Here the CDR3 reads CASSARGTANTEAFF. The CDR3 region has the DNA TGCGCCAGCAGCGCGAGGGGGACAGCGAACACTGAAGCTTTCTTT. Filled out from reference TRBV5-1 and TRBJ1-1, the complete variable domain reads KAGVTQTPRYLIKTRGQQVTLSCSPISGHRSVSWYQQTPGQGLQFLFEYFSETQRNKGNFPGRFSGRQFSNSRSEMNVSTLELGDSALYLCASSARGTANTEAFFGQGTRLTVV.

The chain links TRBV6-1 to TRBJ2-7, with 7 bases lining up with TRBD1. The CDR3 has 15 residues. J lost 2 bases, V lost 6 bases, and 10 bases had no gene match. Germline V CDR1 and CDR2: MNHNS, SASEGT. CDR3 residues: CASRELGQPTYEQYF. The CDR3 DNA reads as TGTGCCAGCAGGGAATTGGGACAGCCTACCTACGAGCAGTACTTC.

The V call is TRBV4-1, the J call TRBJ2-1; possible D gene TRBD2, 6 bases. Germline-derived CDR1 and CDR2 are MGHRA and YSYEKL. V was pared by 4 bases and J by 3 bases, with 19 bases between. This CDR3 has 17 residues. CDR3 residues: CASSLMGPGTVYNEQFF. The CDR3 region has the DNA TGCGCCAGCAGCCTCATGGGTCCCGGGACTGTCTACAATGAGCAGTTCTTC.

This chain uses TRBV9 with TRBJ2-2; 13 bases align to TRBD2. The CDR3 is 19 amino acids. V shed 0 bases, J shed 0 bases, and the junction held 5 bases outside the gene matches. Germline V gene sequence: CDR1 SGDLS, CDR2 YYNGEE. The DNA of the CDR3 is TGTGCCAGCAGCGTAGGACTAGCGGGGGGTTATACGAACACCGGGGAGCTGTTTTTT. Protein product: CASSVGLAGGYTNTGELFF.

This rearrangement joins TRBV18 to TRBJ1-2; 7 bases agree with TRBD1. Germline-derived CDR1 and CDR2 are KGHSH and LQKENI. The ends lost 0 bases at V and 7 bases at J; junction bases unmatched: 5. The CDR3 runs 14 residues. The CDR3 sequence is CASSPPHRGPGYTF. The DNA for the CDR3 is TGTGCCAGCTCACCACCGCACAGGGGACCTGGCTACACCTTC.

The rearrangement uses TRBV11-2 and TRBJ2-2; unclear D gene. V shed 0 bases and J shed 1 base, with 12 bases lying between them. This CDR3 is 17 amino acids long. Germline V CDR1 and CDR2: SGHAT, FQNNGV. In DNA form, the CDR3 reads TGTGCCAGCAGCTTAGATCGGTTTTACCGGAACACCGGGGAGCTGTTTTTT. Residues: CASSLDRFYRNTGELFF.

J is TRBJ2-5 and V is TRBV6-5; 7 nucleotides match TRBD1. The DNA matches TRBJ2-7 better at its end, which makes the J call doubtful. The CDR3 covers 15 residues. Germline V gene data show CDR1 as MNHEY and CDR2 as SVGAGI. The CDR3 loop is CASTFRDSRFYEQYF. In DNA form, the CDR3 reads TGTGCCAGCACCTTCCGGGACAGCCGATTTTACGAGCAGTACTTC.

The chain recombines TRBV18 with TRBJ1-1, with D perhaps TRBD1 (5 bases). The germline V gene encodes CDR1 KGHSH and CDR2 LQKENI. CDR3 length: 14 residues. V was trimmed by 3 bases and J by 5 bases, leaving 13 bases between them. CDR3 in DNA: TGTGCCAGCTCACCGAGCCAGGGCGCAACTGAAGCTTTCTTT. The encoded protein is CASSPSQGATEAFF.

The V call is TRBV4-1, the J call TRBJ2-1, with 11 bases that match TRBD2. The CDR3 covers 20 residues. V shed 1 base and J 0 bases; nucleotides not matched to a gene: 11. Germline CDR1 is MGHRA and CDR2 is YSYEKL. Written as DNA, the CDR3 is TGCGCCAGCAGCCAAGGGTGGCTAGCGGGGGGCCCAAGCTCCTACAATGAGCAGTTCTTC. Translation gives CASSQGWLAGGPSSYNEQFF.

This clone has only one observation. The chain joins TRBV5-8 to TRBJ2-1; 10 positions match TRBD2. CDR3 length: 20 residues. Trimming at V came to 0 bases and at J to 0 bases, leaving 12 bases not matched to a gene. Per germline, CDR1 SGHTS and CDR2 YDEGEE. The CDR3 nucleotides are TGTGCCAGCAGCTTGGCTGCGGCTAGCGGGGGCCCGGGCTCCTACAATGAGCAGTTCTTC. It specifies CASSLAAASGGPGSYNEQFF. The whole variable domain, filled in from reference TRBV5-8 and TRBJ2-1, reads EAGVTQSPTHLIKTRGQQATLRCSPISGHTSVYWYQQALGLGLQFLLWYDEGEERNRGNFPPRFSGRQFPNYSSELNVNALELEDSALYLCASSLAAASGGPGSYNEQFFGPGTRLTVL.

The CDR3 DNA follows: TGCGCCAGCAGCGCTAATTCAGGCCAAACTGAAGCTTTCTTT. Its protein product is CASSANSGQTEAFF. The V gene is TRBV5-1, the J gene TRBJ1-1; no firm D call. This CDR3 is 14 amino acids long. The V and J ends lost 4 bases and 5 bases respectively, with 15 bases between them. Germline V gives CDR1 SGHRS, CDR2 YFSETQ.

The V gene is TRBV15, the J gene TRBJ2-7; possible D gene TRBD1, 5 bases. This CDR3 region has 12 residues. Germline values: CDR1 LNHNV, CDR2 YYDKDF (reference sequence). With 8 bases removed from V and 3 bases from J, the gap between germline ends came to 11 bases. The CDR3 sequence is CATGPGHYEQYF. CDR3 sequence (DNA): TGTGCCACCGGTCCAGGACACTACGAGCAGTACTTC.

This clone was observed many times. The V and J genes are TRBV4-1 and TRBJ1-1; TRBD1 agrees at 8 bases. Unmatched junction bases numbered 8, after V lost 0 bases and J lost 5 bases. The CDR3 runs to 16 residues. Germline assignment: CDR1 MGHRA and CDR2 YSYEKL. The CDR3, as DNA: TGCGCCAGCAGCCAAGACTATAGGACAGGGCGGACTGAAGCTTTCTTT. This sequence encodes CASSQDYRTGRTEAFF.

The chain joins TRBV7-9 to TRBJ1-2; possible D gene TRBD1, 5 bases. CDR1 SEHNR and CDR2 FQNEAQ come from the germline V gene (reference sequence). CDR3 size: 11 residues. The CDR3 DNA is TGTGCGGGGGGAGGGAACTATGGCTACACCTTC. Its translation: CAGGGNYGYTF.

This chain joins TRBV9 and TRBJ2-7; D unresolved. Germline V gene sequence: CDR1 SGDLS, CDR2 YYNGEE. The CDR3 runs to 12 residues. Trimming shortened V by 4 bases and J by 0 bases, and 5 bases separated the two germline ends. DNA of the CDR3: TGTGCCAGCAGCCCCAGCTCCTACGAGCAGTACTTC. It encodes CASSPSSYEQYF.

This clone was recorded a few times. The rearrangement joins TRBV5-5 to TRBJ2-7; TRBD1 agrees at 9 bases. The CDR3 runs to 16 residues. Trimming removed 4 bases from V and 2 bases from J; junction bases left unmatched: 10. Per germline, CDR1 SGHKS and CDR2 YYEKEE (reference sequence). The CDR3 region is CASSHMPGQGTYEQYF. Written as DNA, the CDR3 is TGTGCCAGCAGCCATATGCCGGGACAGGGTACCTACGAGCAGTACTTC. Using reference TRBV5-5 and TRBJ2-7 for the parts outside the CDR3, the full variable domain is DAGVTQSPTHLIKTRGQQVTLRCSPISGHKSVSWYQQVLGQGPQFIFQYYEKEERGRGNFPDRFSARQFPNYSSELNVNALLLGDSALYLCASSHMPGQGTYEQYFGPGTRLTVT.

V is TRBV7-2 and J is TRBJ1-1; the D is unclear. The CDR3 has 14 residues. Per the germline V gene, CDR1 is SGHTA and CDR2 is FQGNSA. Trimming shortened V by 2 bases and J by 1 base, and 8 bases separated the two germline ends. In DNA, the CDR3 is TGTGCCAGCAGCTTATTCAGAGGGAACACTGAAGCTTTCTTT. Translating gives CASSLFRGNTEAFF.

The genes are TRBV5-1 and TRBJ2-5, with a possible D match to TRBD1 (6 bases). V lost 7 bases and J lost 5, with 21 bases in between. Germline assignment: CDR1 SGHRS and CDR2 YFSETQ. This CDR3 has 15 amino acids. This CDR3 reads CASSPTGSTVETQYF. Here the CDR3 DNA reads TGCGCCAGCTCACCGACAGGCTCTACCGTGGAGACCCAGTACTTC. The full variable domain, with the rest looked up from reference TRBV5-1 and TRBJ2-5, is KAGVTQTPRYLIKTRGQQVTLSCSPISGHRSVSWYQQTPGQGLQFLFEYFSETQRNKGNFPGRFSGRQFSNSRSEMNVSTLELGDSALYLCASSPTGSTVETQYFGPGTRLLVL.

This clone was seen once. The chain combines TRBV4-3 with TRBJ2-7; D not resolved. This CDR3 comprises 16 residues. Germline V gene sequence: CDR1 LGHNA, CDR2 YSLEER. V was clipped by 2 bases and J by 0 bases, with 14 bases between them. The CDR3 spells CASSQQRLPSSYEQYF. In DNA form, the CDR3 reads TGCGCCAGCAGCCAACAGAGGCTACCCAGCTCCTACGAGCAGTACTTC.

This clone has a handful of counts. The rearrangement links TRBV6-5 to TRBJ1-4; D is perhaps TRBD1 (6 bases). The CDR3 is 15 amino acids. The V end lost 4 bases, the J end lost 5 bases, and 14 bases lay between the germline ends. Looked up from germline, CDR1 is MNHEY and CDR2 is SVGAGI. CDR3 sequence (DNA): TGTGCCAGCAGTTCACCGGGACAACCAAATGAAAAACTGTTTTTT. Translated: CASSSPGQPNEKLFF.

The genes are TRBV4-1 and TRBJ2-7; 11 bases align to TRBD1. CDR3 length: 14 amino acids. V shed 6 bases and J 3 bases; nucleotides not matched to a gene: 4. Germline CDR1 MGHRA, CDR2 YSYEKL. The DNA of the CDR3 is TGCGCCAGCAGTAGGGACAGGGGGGGCTACGAGCAGTACTTC. Translation gives CASSRDRGGYEQYF.

J is TRBJ2-5 and V is TRBV4-1, with 7 bases that match TRBD2. The trim removed 1 base at V and 2 bases at J, leaving 10 bases unmatched. The CDR3 loop spans 17 amino acids. Germline V gene lookup returns CDR1 MGHRA and CDR2 YSYEKL. The CDR3 sequence: CASSQVNSGSGQETQYF. CDR3 DNA sequence: TGCGCCAGCAGCCAAGTAAATTCGGGTAGCGGGCAAGAGACCCAGTACTTC.

This clone was seen more than once but under ten times. The V gene is TRBV4-1, the J gene TRBJ1-6, with 7 bases that match TRBD1. Germline CDR1 MGHRA, CDR2 YSYEKL. The CDR3 covers 15 residues. The trim removed 0 bases at V and 7 bases at J, leaving 3 bases unmatched. The CDR3 nucleotides are TGCGCCAGCAGCCAAGAACAGGGGCACAATTCACCCCTCCACTTT. Translating it yields CASSQEQGHNSPLHF.